One and the same sample provided the 5 T cell receptor beta chains below, sequenced in a study of blood T cell repertoires in COVID-19. Using immunoSEQ multiplex PCR, the repertoire was profiled, and TCRdb retains in-frame clones only, with some absent. The sample lists around 300,000 clones; approximately 83% were seen once. The sequenced material came from peripheral blood. Source of these receptors: a woman between 65 and 79 years old with acute or convalescent COVID-19.

A remark on this clone: Other DNA sequences of this sample code for an identical CDR3. This chain links TRBV9 with TRBJ1-3, with TRBD1 matching 7 bases. J gave up 1 base and V 0 bases, and 4 bases lay outside the gene matches. Germline CDR1 SGDLS, CDR2 YYNGEE. This CDR3 is built from 16 residues. The CDR3 DNA sequence: TGTGCCAGCAGCGTAGGGGGGACAGTATCTGGAAACACCATATATTTT. As protein: CASSVGGTVSGNTIYF.

This chain connects TRBV10-1 to TRBJ1-2; 8 positions agree with TRBD1. The CDR3 length is 14 residues. Germline CDR1 and CDR2: WNHNN and SYGVQD (reference sequence). The ends lost 3 bases at V and 4 bases at J; junction bases unmatched: 4. The CDR3 bases are TGCGCCAGCAGTGAAGGGACAGGAGGCTATGGCTACACCTTC. It specifies CASSEGTGGYGYTF.

The chain links TRBV5-4 to TRBJ1-4, with TRBD1 matching over 9 bases. The length of the CDR3 is 15 residues. J gave up 3 bases and V 3 bases, and 3 bases lay outside the gene matches. The germline gives CDR1 SGHNT, CDR2 YYREEE (reference sequence). DNA of the CDR3: TGTGCCAGCAGCTGGGACAGGGCGGCTAATGAAAAACTGTTTTTT. Protein sequence: CASSWDRAANEKLFF.

The V and J genes are TRBV9 and TRBJ1-1; D is ambiguous. Germline V gene lookup returns CDR1 SGDLS and CDR2 YYNGEE. V was cut by 3 bases and J by 0 bases, with 9 bases left in between. The CDR3 extends over 14 amino acids. The CDR3 nucleotides read TGTGCCAGCAGCGCGGTGATGGTGAACACTGAAGCTTTCTTT. It translates to CASSAVMVNTEAFF.

This clone was detected once. The same CDR3 arises from other DNA sequences in this sample as well. V gene TRBV5-1 combines with J gene TRBJ2-1; 10 nucleotides align to TRBD2. V dropped 2 bases and J dropped 0; count of bases not matched to a gene: 2. Per the germline V gene, CDR1 is SGHRS and CDR2 is YFSETQ. The CDR3 length is 16 residues. DNA for the CDR3: TGCGCCAGCAGCTTAGCGGGGGGGAGCTCCTACAATGAGCAGTTCTTC. Translation gives CASSLAGGSSYNEQFF.